Shown below are 5 T cell receptor beta chains from a single sample sequenced in a study. TCRdb re-analysed the 5' RACE reads in MiXCR, keeping a single row per CDR3 protein. This table has about 47,000 distinct CDR3 sequences, 28% appearing once. Specimen: naive CD4+ T cells sorted from blood. Sample subset: naive CD4+ T cells, CD4+CD45RA+CD25-. The receptor source for this set is a female donor with breast cancer.

In this sample, this clonotype turned up a few times. The V gene is TRBV2, the J gene TRBJ2-7, with D hard to call. Trimming took off 7 bases at V and 2 bases at J, with 12 bases between the two ends. Germline V gives CDR1 SNHLY, CDR2 FYNNEI. CDR3 size: 13 residues. The CDR3 region is CASNPQFTYEQYF. CDR3 bases: TGTGCCAGCAACCCACAGTTTACCTACGAGCAGTACTTC. The full variable domain, with the rest looked up from reference TRBV2 and TRBJ2-7, is EPEVTQTPSHQVTQMGQEVILRCVPISNHLYFYWYRQILGQKVEFLVSFYNNEISEKSEIFDDQFSVERPDGSNFTLKIRSTKLEDSAMYFCASNPQFTYEQYFGPGTRLTVT.

The table lists this clonotype with many counts. For the CDR3, the DNA is TGTGCCAGCAGTTTAACGGCGGGAGGGCCAACCGGGGAGCTGTTTTTT. Its translation: CASSLTAGGPTGELFF. This sequence joins TRBV12-3 or TRBV12-4 and TRBJ2-2; TRBD2 matches 9 bases. J gave up 5 bases and V 2 bases, and 6 bases lay outside the gene matches. The CDR3 contains 16 residues.

This clonotype was counted at least ten times. J is TRBJ2-7 and V is TRBV20-1; D is perhaps TRBD2 (6 bases). This CDR3 contains 14 residues. V dropped 1 base and J dropped 2 bases, with 12 bases sitting between them. Germline CDR1 is DFQATT and CDR2 is SNEGSKA (reference sequence). CDR3 DNA: TGCAGTGCTAGAGTCGGCGGGGAAACCTACGAGCAGTACTTC. Translating gives CSARVGGETYEQYF.

J is TRBJ1-6 and V is TRBV6-1, with unresolved D. Germline V CDR1 and CDR2: MNHNS, SASEGT. This CDR3 contains 15 residues. V was pared by 1 base and J by 8 bases, with 12 bases between. The CDR3 is CASSEERWPDSPLHF. CDR3 DNA sequence: TGTGCCAGCAGTGAAGAGAGGTGGCCCGATTCACCCCTCCACTTT.

This clonotype has more than one count but fewer than ten. The chain couples TRBV12-3 or TRBV12-4 to TRBJ1-3; D gene uncertain. The CDR3 runs 15 residues. V was shortened by 4 bases and J by 0 bases, with 10 bases between the two germline ends. For the CDR3, the DNA is TGTGCCAGCAGTTGGGTAGAGAACTCTGGAAACACCATATATTTT. Residues: CASSWVENSGNTIYF.